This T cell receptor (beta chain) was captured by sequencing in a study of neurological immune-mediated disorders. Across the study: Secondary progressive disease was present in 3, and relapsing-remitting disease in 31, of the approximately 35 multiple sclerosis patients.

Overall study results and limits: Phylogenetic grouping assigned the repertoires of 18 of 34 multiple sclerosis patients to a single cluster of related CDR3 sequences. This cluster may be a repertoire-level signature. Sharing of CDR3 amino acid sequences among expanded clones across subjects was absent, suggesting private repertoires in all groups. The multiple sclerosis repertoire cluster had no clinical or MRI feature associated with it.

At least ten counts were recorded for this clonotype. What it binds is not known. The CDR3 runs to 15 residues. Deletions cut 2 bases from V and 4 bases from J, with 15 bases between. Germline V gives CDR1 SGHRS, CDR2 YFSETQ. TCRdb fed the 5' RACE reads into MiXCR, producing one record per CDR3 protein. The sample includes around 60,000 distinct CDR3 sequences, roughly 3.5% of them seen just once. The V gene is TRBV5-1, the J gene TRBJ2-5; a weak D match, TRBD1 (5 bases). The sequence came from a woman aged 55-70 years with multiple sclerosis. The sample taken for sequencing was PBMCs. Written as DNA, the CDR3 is TGCGCCAGCAGCTTCCGACAAACCCAGGGAGAGACCCAGTACTTC. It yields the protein CASSFRQTQGETQYF.